A selection of T cell receptor beta chains follows, all from one sample in a study of a mutant IDH1 vaccine in newly diagnosed glioma. Clones were read by immunoSEQ multiplex PCR, and TCRdb kept only the in-frame ones, dropping some. The sample shows some 34,000 clones, 80% to 95% of them seen only once. Their antigens are not known. Source: PBMCs, taken from a glioma patient whose treatment included an IDH1 peptide vaccine. These receptor sequences come from a middle-aged woman with glioma. The CDR3 runs from the conserved cysteine through the conserved F or W. D genes are given only for firm matches. Clone size is stated in some rows and not others, as once, few, many or a class when expanded.

size	V	D	J	CDR3	DNA
.	TRBV5-1	.	TRBJ1-1	CASSSARTDTEAFF	TGCGCCAGCAGCTCCGCCCGGACGGACACTGAAGCTTTCTTT
.	TRBV9	.	TRBJ1-5	CASSVDGGSNQPQHF	TGTGCCAGCAGCGTGGACGGAGGTAGCAATCAGCCCCAGCATTTT
.	TRBV19	TRBD1	TRBJ1-1	CASGQGAGTEAFF	TGTGCCAGCGGACAGGGGGCGGGCACTGAAGCTTTCTTT
.	TRBV6-4	.	TRBJ2-1	CASSEGGTKNEQFF	TGTGCCAGCAGTGAAGGCGGGACCAAGAATGAGCAGTTCTTC
.	TRBV5-1	.	TRBJ2-2	CASSLEYGRTNTGELFF	TGCGCCAGCAGCTTGGAGTATGGCAGAACGAACACCGGGGAGCTGTTTTTT
.	TRBV14	TRBD2	TRBJ2-5	CASSPGTSGLVTQYF	TGTGCCAGCAGCCCCGGGACTAGCGGTTTGGTGACCCAGTACTTC
.	TRBV6-5	TRBD2	TRBJ2-5	CASSPLGEGQETQYF	TGTGCCAGCAGTCCTCTGGGGGAGGGACAAGAGACCCAGTACTTC
.	TRBV4-3	.	TRBJ2-2	CASSQPAAGELFF	TGCGCCAGCAGCCAGCCGGCCGCCGGGGAGCTGTTTTTT
.	TRBV6-5	.	TRBJ1-2	CASSPLRGNYGYTF	TGTGCCAGCAGCCCTTTACGGGGGAACTATGGCTACACCTTC
.	TRBV6-5	.	TRBJ1-4	CASSYGLTGPEKLFF	TGTGCCAGCAGTTACGGTTTGACCGGACCTGAAAAACTGTTTTTT
.	TRBV25-1	TRBD1	TRBJ1-1	CASSDTGARTEAFF	TGTGCCAGCAGTGATACAGGGGCGAGGACTGAAGCTTTCTTT
.	TRBV5-1	TRBD2	TRBJ2-5	CASSLVGTSGYGQETQYF	TGCGCCAGCAGCTTGGTTGGGACTAGCGGGTACGGACAAGAGACCCAGTACTTC
.	TRBV5-1	.	TRBJ1-3	CASSLAATGNTIYF	TGCGCCAGCAGCTTAGCGGCTACTGGAAACACCATATATTTT
.	TRBV5-6	TRBD1	TRBJ1-2	CASSYTGEAYGYTF	TGTGCCAGCAGCTACACAGGGGAGGCTTATGGCTACACCTTC
.	TRBV10-3	.	TRBJ1-2	CAISPTATYNYGYTF	TGTGCCATCAGTCCGACGGCCACCTATAACTATGGCTACACCTTC
.	TRBV6-5	.	TRBJ2-7	CASSYTGHTYYYEQYF	TGTGCCAGCAGTTACACCGGGCATACCTACTACTACGAGCAGTACTTC
.	TRBV6-5	TRBD1	TRBJ2-5	CASSGRTGVETQYF	TGTGCCAGCAGTGGCAGGACAGGGGTGGAGACCCAGTACTTC
once	TRBV4-1	.	TRBJ1-4	CASSQGQYNEKLFF	TGCGCCAGCAGCCAAGGACAGTACAATGAAAAACTGTTTTTT
.	TRBV7-2	.	TRBJ2-1	CASSLRRVHEQFF	TGTGCCAGCAGCCTACGGCGGGTCCATGAGCAGTTCTTC
.	TRBV30	TRBD1	TRBJ1-3	CAWSVRHLDRAGNTIYF	TGTGCCTGGAGTGTCCGACATCTCGACAGGGCTGGAAACACCATATATTTT
.	TRBV4-3	TRBD1	TRBJ1-4	CASSQDATGAPHNEKLFF	TGCGCCAGCAGCCAAGATGCGACAGGGGCGCCCCATAACGAAAAACTGTTTTTT
.	TRBV5-4	.	TRBJ2-7	CASSPGVASYEQYF	TGTGCCAGCAGCCCCGGGGTAGCGAGCTACGAGCAGTACTTC
.	TRBV7-8	TRBD1	TRBJ2-3	CASSSYRGGDTQYF	TGTGCCAGCAGCTCATACAGGGGCGGGGATACGCAGTATTTT
.	TRBV15	.	TRBJ1-2	CATSRDRNYGYTF	TGTGCCACCAGCAGGGACCGAAACTATGGCTACACCTTC
once	TRBV5-5	.	TRBJ1-1	CASSFARTEAFF	TGTGCCAGCAGCTTCGCCCGCACTGAAGCTTTCTTT
.	TRBV25-1	.	TRBJ2-7	CANLRPGSSYEQYF	TGTGCCAACCTCAGGCCCGGAAGCTCCTACGAGCAGTACTTC
.	TRBV7-2	.	TRBJ1-3	CASRGPGSGNTIYF	TGTGCCAGCAGAGGCCCCGGGTCTGGAAACACCATATATTTT
.	TRBV5-1	.	TRBJ2-6	CASSLESGANVLTF	TGCGCCAGCAGCTTGGAGTCTGGGGCCAACGTCCTGACTTTC
.	TRBV4-2	.	TRBJ2-3	CASSRGNAQDTQYF	TGTGCCAGCAGCCGGGGCAACGCACAGGATACGCAGTATTTT
.	TRBV12-1	.	TRBJ1-5	CASSTQGRPQHF	TGTGCCAGCAGTACACAGGGCCGGCCCCAGCATTTT
.	TRBV6-5	.	TRBJ2-1	CASSYSGGYNEQFF	TGTGCCAGCAGTTACTCAGGGGGGTACAATGAGCAGTTCTTC
.	TRBV7-2	TRBD1	TRBJ2-6	CASSKGTGSGANVLTF	TGTGCCAGCAGCAAAGGGACAGGGTCTGGGGCCAACGTCCTGACTTTC
.	TRBV29-1	TRBD2	TRBJ2-6	CSVKGGGTGANVLTF	TGCAGCGTTAAGGGCGGGGGGACTGGGGCCAACGTCCTGACTTTC
.	TRBV10-3	.	TRBJ2-7	CAIKGSDSYEQYF	TGTGCCATCAAGGGGAGCGACTCCTACGAGCAGTACTTC
.	TRBV10-3	.	TRBJ2-5	CAISESPDGLEETQYF	TGTGCCATCAGTGAGTCCCCGGACGGCTTGGAAGAGACCCAGTACTTC
.	TRBV2	TRBD1	TRBJ2-1	CASSPSGTGLYEQFF	TGTGCCAGCAGCCCCTCCGGGACAGGGTTGTATGAGCAGTTCTTC
.	TRBV7-3	.	TRBJ1-1	CASSSQEGTEAFF	TGTGCCAGCAGCTCGCAGGAAGGCACTGAAGCTTTCTTT
.	TRBV6-5	TRBD2	TRBJ2-7	CASSYSRLAGNYEQYF	TGTGCCAGCAGTTACTCTAGGCTAGCGGGGAACTACGAGCAGTACTTC
.	TRBV5-1	.	TRBJ1-1	CASTTGSGNTEAFF	TGCGCCAGCACAACAGGGTCGGGGAACACTGAAGCTTTCTTT
.	TRBV7-2	.	TRBJ2-1	CASSLRQSHYNEQFF	TGTGCCAGCAGCTTACGACAGTCCCACTACAATGAGCAGTTCTTC
.	TRBV9	TRBD2	TRBJ2-2	CASSAWTSGGPGELFF	TGTGCCAGCAGCGCCTGGACTAGCGGGGGGCCCGGGGAGCTGTTTTTT
.	TRBV2	.	TRBJ1-4	CASSDAATNEKLFF	TGTGCCAGCAGTGACGCAGCAACTAATGAAAAACTGTTTTTT
.	TRBV2	.	TRBJ1-3	CASSDQGNTIYF	TGTGCCAGCAGTGACCAGGGAAACACCATATATTTT
.	TRBV19	.	TRBJ1-1	CASSIHRNTEAFF	TGTGCCAGTAGTATTCACAGAAACACTGAAGCTTTCTTT
.	TRBV2	.	TRBJ2-1	CASSEALRVRPYNEQFF	TGTGCCAGCAGTGAAGCGCTTCGTGTTAGGCCATACAATGAGCAGTTCTTC
.	TRBV30	TRBD2	TRBJ2-6	CAWTAGLSGANVLTF	TGTGCCTGGACAGCGGGGTTGAGTGGGGCCAACGTCCTGACTTTC
.	TRBV5-4	.	TRBJ2-7	CASSLSGAHEQYF	TGTGCCAGCAGCTTATCAGGGGCCCACGAGCAGTACTTC
.	TRBV18	.	TRBJ2-7	CASSPRRQAYEQYF	TGTGCCAGCTCACCACGGCGGCAGGCCTACGAGCAGTACTTC
.	TRBV14	.	TRBJ2-7	CASSHLGRNYEQYF	TGTGCCAGCAGCCACCTTGGACGAAACTACGAGCAGTACTTC
.	TRBV7-8	.	TRBJ2-1	CASSLVRAGGFYNEQFF	TGTGCCAGCAGCTTAGTACGGGCTGGCGGATTTTACAATGAGCAGTTCTTC
.	TRBV4-2	.	TRBJ2-3	CASSQEGSDTQYF	TGTGCCAGCAGCCAAGAGGGGTCGGATACGCAGTATTTT
.	TRBV6-6	.	TRBJ2-1	CASSYSRVYNEQFF	TGTGCCAGCAGTTACTCGAGGGTATACAATGAGCAGTTCTTC
.	TRBV10-3	.	TRBJ1-1	CAISAMSPYTEAFF	TGTGCCATCAGTGCGATGTCACCCTACACTGAAGCTTTCTTT
.	TRBV6-5	.	TRBJ2-7	CASRTRTVIHEQYF	TGTGCCAGCAGGACCCGGACAGTTATCCACGAGCAGTACTTC
.	TRBV5-1	.	TRBJ1-1	CASSLAGGRRNTEAFF	TGCGCCAGCAGCTTGGCCGGAGGGAGACGGAACACTGAAGCTTTCTTT